This record covers a single TCR beta chain. The antigen is unknown. The data were produced by immunoSEQ multiplex PCR, yet TCRdb's version contains in-frame clones alone and is incomplete. This sample has roughly 9,000 clones, with approximately 85% found just once. The V and J ends lost 2 bases and 1 base, in that order; junction bases with no gene match: 11. This CDR3 comprises 18 residues. Germline loops: CDR1 SGHTA, CDR2 FQGNSA. This sample is drawn from a study of blood T cell dynamics during melanoma immunotherapy. As for the study in general: Metastatic melanoma patients received first-line pembrolizumab or nivolumab plus ipilimumab. Study-wide points: Disease-control patients' PBMC repertoires became either more clonal or more diverse at W3.

This sample's time point: week 3, after first cycle of checkpoint inhibitor. One draw preceded checkpoint blockade; another followed its first cycle at week 3. At 12 weeks after first infusion, RECIST 1.1 defined response for most patients. J is TRBJ2-3 and V is TRBV7-2, with 8 bases aligning to TRBD2. The sequence was obtained from a human donor with melanoma. The sequenced sample was blood, obtained from a patient treated with checkpoint blockade. CDR3 sequence: CASSLNRRGASGTDTQYF. CDR3 coding DNA: TGTGCCAGCAGCTTAAACCGGCGGGGGGCCTCTGGCACAGATACGCAGTATTTT.